This entry features one T cell receptor beta chain sequence. Antigen: not known. The method, 5' RACE with UMI labels, was used to prepare the TRB cDNA libraries. TCRdb re-called the 5' RACE reads; one entry per CDR3 protein, DNA not given. Its clone listing holds roughly 29,000 distinct CDR3 sequences. This sample was taken from a study of CXCR3-negative and CXCR3-positive naive CD8 T cells. The CDR3 contains 12 residues. Notes on the study in general: Much lower diversity was found in memory CD8+ cells, while both naive subsets had comparably high diversity. Surface CD5 matched across naive subsets, and TRB CDR3 properties served to infer TCR strength.

This receptor was obtained from a human donor in good health. Some clones in this sample may be carry-over from other donors' samples. This chain uses TRBV12-3 or TRBV12-4 with TRBJ2-4; TCRdb returns TRBD1, unconfirmable since there is no DNA. The sequenced sample was memory CD8+ T cells from blood. The chain's CDR3 is CASSLAGGIQYF.